The sequence of this TCR beta chain was determined in a study of T cell repertoires in cytomegalovirus infection. The overall study: The authors used CMV epitopes that were HLA-C-restricted (recently identified) and HLA-B-restricted (well studied). Shared public TCR beta signatures pointed to both CMV infection and a matching HLA type.

With 7 bases removed from V and 2 bases from J, the gap between germline ends came to 11 bases. The CDR3 is 14 residues long. CDR1 is MNHEY, CDR2 SMNVEV, per germline (reference sequence). Whole-study findings and limits: CMV-specific TCR beta clonotypes restricted by HLA-C were the ones dominating the ex vivo response.

TCRdb analysed the reads with MiXCR anew, one entry per CDR3 protein. The table lists tens of thousands of distinct CDR3 sequences, around 18% of them singletons. This clonotype occurred many times. Its antigen is currently unknown. The rearrangement uses TRBV27 and TRBJ2-2; D not certain. The sample in question was CD8+ T cells from cultured PBMCs, obtained from culture after CMV antigen stimulation. This receptor was taken from a human donor in good health (CMV status not recorded). Some clones in this sample may be carry-over from other donors' samples. CDR3 residues: CASTDWRNTGELFF. For the CDR3, the DNA is TGTGCCAGCACCGATTGGCGTAACACCGGGGAGCTGTTTTTT.